The entry below describes one T cell receptor beta chain. Only a few counts were recorded for this clonotype. Its specific antigen is unknown. Base qualities are missing; no much larger clone stands one base away. The data stem from a study of blood T cells in healthy people across ages (dated by TCRdb to 2014 to 2015). With respect to the entire study: In model experiments, roughly one uniquely barcoded TCR beta cDNA molecule per two T cells was captured by template switching. Donors of different ages were randomly distributed across sequencing lanes to avoid experimental bias. Using the same blood draw, the study looked at two additional independent replicas of 1 million unique cDNA reads for two donors, one aged 18 to 30 and the other aged 80 or older. Four age groups were formed from the donors: young (average about 15 years), middle-aged (approximately 39), aged (roughly 56) and long-lived (more than 75). Age-related changes in TCR beta repertoire diversity were measured in the study by deep sequencing normalized with unique cDNA molecular identifiers.

CDR1 and CDR2 are drawn from the germline V gene: MDHEN, SYDVKM. Germline trimming: 2 bases from V, 4 bases from J; junction bases outside gene matches: 9. The CDR3 holds 16 amino acids from the cysteine to the phenylalanine. Only CDR3 DNA remains: 48 bases, in frame from the first base. The research as a whole found: The long-lived group showed more naive CD4+ T cells, fewer expanded clones and increased TCR diversity than the aged group, suggesting age selection. Conclusive comparison of naive and antigen-experienced compartments was prevented by the profiling of bulk unsorted PBMCs. Estimates of total diversity based on one million sequenced T cells were regarded as lower bounds and as underestimates. Observed TCR beta diversity per million T cells fell roughly linearly with age, and a significant reduction was already apparent by age about 38. Because donor CMV infection status was unknown, age-related changes in expanded clonotypes were potentially confounded. The percentage of naive T cells measured by flow cytometry correlated strongly with observed TCR beta diversity.

The approximately 39 donors, aged about 6 to 90 years, were systemically healthy Caucasian individuals from Russia. About 10 milliliters of peripheral blood were collected from each donor into EDTA-treated Vacutainer tubes. PBMCs were isolated by Ficoll-Paque density-gradient centrifugation, with at least 7 million obtained per sample. Total RNA was extracted from PBMCs with Trizol reagent, with at least 5.5 micrograms obtained per sample. Naive CD45RAhigh/CD27high T cell percentages were measured by flow cytometry on a PBMC aliquot from every donor. Libraries came from 5' RACE. Sequencing relied on an Illumina HiSeq 2500. A second PCR of about 6 to 12 cycles was run with a J-beta primer mix and a sample-barcoded 5' primer. A unique molecular identifier was introduced onto each TCR beta cDNA molecule by a template-switch 5' adaptor carrying 12 random nucleotides. Each sample yielded at least 2.5 million CDR3-containing paired-end reads. The Mint cDNA synthesis kit, primed by a TRBC-specific oligonucleotide, was used to synthesize first-strand cDNA from all RNA. All cDNA was treated with uracil-DNA glycosylase and then went through a first 18-cycle PCR with the universal primers M1SS and BC2_uni_R. As for the authors' bioinformatics: For normalization, 1 million high-quality reads were randomly selected from each sample, with every read carrying a distinct molecular identifier. Instead of being binned into consensus sequences, reads that shared molecular identifiers were thrown out. CDR3 identification, clonotype clustering and error correction used MiTCR with a Q25 quality threshold and the strictest error-elimination algorithm. A nonparametric unseen species model using Euler transformation provided a lower-bound estimate of total TCR beta diversity. The raw public reads went through TCRdb reprocessing: fastp at Q25, MiXCR clone calling, in-frame beta chains kept. One record per CDR3 amino acid sequence lists the most common genes and DNA. The V and J calls follow TCRdb's processing rather than the paper's. In this sample the table shows around 1,600,000 distinct CDR3 sequences, roughly 43% of which occur a single time. Of the sample, about 4.1% falls within the top ten clones.

The V and J segments used are TRBV28 and TRBJ2-5; 8 junctional bases match TRBD2. The sequence was collected from a woman aged 18-30 years in good health. Material: blood. At the DNA level, the sequence is TGTGCCAGCAGTTTAGTGTTCGGCCTAGCGGGAGAGACCCAGTACTTC. This codes for CASSLVFGLAGETQYF. Beyond the CDR3, the reference TRBV28 and TRBJ2-5 genes provide the residues; the full variable domain reads: DVKVTQSSRYLVKRTGEKVFLECVQDMDHENMFWYRQDPGLGLRLIYFSYDVKMKEKGDIPEGYSVSREKKERFSLILESASTNQTSMYLCASSLVFGLAGETQYFGPGTRLLVL.